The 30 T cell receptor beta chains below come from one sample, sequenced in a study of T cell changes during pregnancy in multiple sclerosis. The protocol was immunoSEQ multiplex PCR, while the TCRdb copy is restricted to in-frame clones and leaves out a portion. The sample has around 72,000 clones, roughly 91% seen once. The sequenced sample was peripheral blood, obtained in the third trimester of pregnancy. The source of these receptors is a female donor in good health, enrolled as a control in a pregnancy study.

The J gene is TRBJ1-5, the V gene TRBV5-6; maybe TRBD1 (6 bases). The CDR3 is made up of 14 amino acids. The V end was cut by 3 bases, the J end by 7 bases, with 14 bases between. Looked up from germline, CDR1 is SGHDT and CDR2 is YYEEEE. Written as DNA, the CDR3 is TGTGCCAGCAGCTCGACAGGAAGGTGGCAGCCCCAGCATTTT. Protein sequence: CASSSTGRWQPQHF.

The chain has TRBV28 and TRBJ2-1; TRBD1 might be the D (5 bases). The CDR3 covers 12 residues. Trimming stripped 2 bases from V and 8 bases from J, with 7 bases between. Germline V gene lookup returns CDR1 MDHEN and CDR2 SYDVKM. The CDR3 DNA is TGTGCCAGCAGTTTAGGGGCAGATGAGCAGTTCTTC. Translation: CASSLGADEQFF. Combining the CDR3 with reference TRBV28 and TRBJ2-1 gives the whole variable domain DVKVTQSSRYLVKRTGEKVFLECVQDMDHENMFWYRQDPGLGLRLIYFSYDVKMKEKGDIPEGYSVSREKKERFSLILESASTNQTSMYLCASSLGADEQFFGPGTRLTVL.

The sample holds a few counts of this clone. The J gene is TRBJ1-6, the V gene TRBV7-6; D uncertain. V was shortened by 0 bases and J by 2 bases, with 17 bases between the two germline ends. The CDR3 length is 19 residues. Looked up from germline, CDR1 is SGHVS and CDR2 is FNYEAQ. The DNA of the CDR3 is TGTGCCAGCAGCTTAGCGCCGGCGGCGGAGGTGGCCTATAATTCACCCCTCCACTTT. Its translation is CASSLAPAAEVAYNSPLHF.

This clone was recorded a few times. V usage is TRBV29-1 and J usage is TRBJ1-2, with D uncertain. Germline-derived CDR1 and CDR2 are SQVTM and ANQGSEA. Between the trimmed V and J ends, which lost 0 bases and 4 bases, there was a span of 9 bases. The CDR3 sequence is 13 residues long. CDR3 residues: CSVEDSPSYGYTF. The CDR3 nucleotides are TGCAGCGTTGAAGATAGCCCTAGCTATGGCTACACCTTC.

The CDR3 sequence is CASSSGDGAHTEAFF. DNA for the CDR3: TGTGCCAGCAGCTCGGGTGACGGAGCCCACACTGAAGCTTTCTTT. V usage is TRBV11-3 and J usage is TRBJ1-1; D gene ambiguous. CDR1 SGHNT and CDR2 YENEEA come from the germline V gene. The CDR3 extends over 15 amino acids. V was pared by 4 bases and J by 3 bases, with 15 bases between.

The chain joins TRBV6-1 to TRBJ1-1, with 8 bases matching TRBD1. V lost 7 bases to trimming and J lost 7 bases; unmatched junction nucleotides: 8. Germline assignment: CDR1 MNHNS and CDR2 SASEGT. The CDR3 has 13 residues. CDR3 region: CASKNRGGVEAFF. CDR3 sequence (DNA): TGTGCCAGCAAAAACAGGGGGGGCGTTGAAGCTTTCTTT.

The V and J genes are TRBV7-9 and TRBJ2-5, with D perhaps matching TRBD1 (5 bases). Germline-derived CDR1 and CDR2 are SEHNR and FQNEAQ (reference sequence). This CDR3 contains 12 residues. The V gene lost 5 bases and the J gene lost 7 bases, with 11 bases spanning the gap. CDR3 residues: CASSPDTVTQYF. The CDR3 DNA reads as TGTGCCAGCAGCCCGGACACGGTGACCCAGTACTTC.

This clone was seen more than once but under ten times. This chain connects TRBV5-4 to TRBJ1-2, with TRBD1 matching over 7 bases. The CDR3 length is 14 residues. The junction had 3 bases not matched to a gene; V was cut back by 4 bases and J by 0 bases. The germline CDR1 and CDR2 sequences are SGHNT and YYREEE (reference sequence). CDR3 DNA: TGTGCCAGCAGCCGGGGACAGACTAACTATGGCTACACCTTC. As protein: CASSRGQTNYGYTF.

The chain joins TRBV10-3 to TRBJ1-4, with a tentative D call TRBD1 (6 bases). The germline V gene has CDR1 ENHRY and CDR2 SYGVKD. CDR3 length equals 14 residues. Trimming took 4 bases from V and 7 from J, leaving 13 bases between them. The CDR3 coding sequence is TGTGCCATCAGTGCGGGGGGCGTGGGTGAAAAACTGTTTTTT. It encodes CAISAGGVGEKLFF.

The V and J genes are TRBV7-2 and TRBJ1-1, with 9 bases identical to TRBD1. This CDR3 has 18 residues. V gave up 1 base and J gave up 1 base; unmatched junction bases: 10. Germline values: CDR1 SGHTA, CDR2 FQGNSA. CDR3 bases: TGTGCCAGCAGCTTAGTTTCGGGACAGGGCTTTAGGAACACTGAAGCTTTCTTT. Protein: CASSLVSGQGFRNTEAFF.

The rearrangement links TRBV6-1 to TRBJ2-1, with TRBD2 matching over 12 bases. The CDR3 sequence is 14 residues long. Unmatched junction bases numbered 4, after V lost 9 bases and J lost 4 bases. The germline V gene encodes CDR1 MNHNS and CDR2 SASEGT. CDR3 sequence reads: CASSSGRDYNEQFF. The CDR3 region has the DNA TGTGCCAGTTCTAGCGGGAGGGATTACAATGAGCAGTTCTTC.

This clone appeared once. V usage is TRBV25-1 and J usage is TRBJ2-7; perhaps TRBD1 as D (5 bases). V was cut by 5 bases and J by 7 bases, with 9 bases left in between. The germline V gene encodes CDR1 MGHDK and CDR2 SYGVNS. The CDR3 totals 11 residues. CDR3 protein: CASSRGWEQYF. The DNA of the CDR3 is TGTGCCAGCAGTAGGGGTTGGGAGCAGTACTTC.

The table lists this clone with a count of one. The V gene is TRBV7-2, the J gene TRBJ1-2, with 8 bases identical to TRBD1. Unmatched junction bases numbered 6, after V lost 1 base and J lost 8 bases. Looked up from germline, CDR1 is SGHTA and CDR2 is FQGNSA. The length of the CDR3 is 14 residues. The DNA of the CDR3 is TGTGCCAGCAGCTTAGTGGAAACAGGGGGAGGCTACACCTTC. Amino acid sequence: CASSLVETGGGYTF.

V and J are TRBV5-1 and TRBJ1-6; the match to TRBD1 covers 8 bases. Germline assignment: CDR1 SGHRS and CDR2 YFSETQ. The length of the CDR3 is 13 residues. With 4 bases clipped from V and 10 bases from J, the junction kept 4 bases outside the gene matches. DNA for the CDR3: TGCGCCAGCAGCGACAGGGGAGGATCACCCCTCCACTTT. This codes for CASSDRGGSPLHF. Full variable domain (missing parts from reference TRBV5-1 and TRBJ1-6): KAGVTQTPRYLIKTRGQQVTLSCSPISGHRSVSWYQQTPGQGLQFLFEYFSETQRNKGNFPGRFSGRQFSNSRSEMNVSTLELGDSALYLCASSDRGGSPLHFGNGTRLTVT.

The CDR3 DNA reads TGTGCCAGCGGGGCGACAGGGGCCACGGGAGAGCAGTACTTC. Protein: CASGATGATGEQYF. The chain combines TRBV2 with TRBJ2-7; the match to TRBD1 covers 8 bases. CDR3 length: 14 residues. Germline V lookup: CDR1 SNHLY, CDR2 FYNNEI. J lost 7 bases, V lost 8 bases, and 13 bases had no gene match. The full variable domain, rest sourced from reference TRBV2 and TRBJ2-7, is EPEVTQTPSHQVTQMGQEVILRCVPISNHLYFYWYRQILGQKVEFLVSFYNNEISEKSEIFDDQFSVERPDGSNFTLKIRSTKLEDSAMYFCASGATGATGEQYFGPGTRLTVT.

The CDR3 sequence: CASRDSLQETQYF. The CDR3, as DNA: TGTGCCAGCCGGGACAGCCTTCAAGAGACCCAGTACTTC. This rearrangement joins TRBV6-5 to TRBJ2-5; TRBD1 agrees at 7 bases. This CDR3 has 13 amino acids. J was trimmed by 2 bases and V by 8 bases; bases with no gene match: 5. Germline V gives CDR1 MNHEY, CDR2 SVGAGI.

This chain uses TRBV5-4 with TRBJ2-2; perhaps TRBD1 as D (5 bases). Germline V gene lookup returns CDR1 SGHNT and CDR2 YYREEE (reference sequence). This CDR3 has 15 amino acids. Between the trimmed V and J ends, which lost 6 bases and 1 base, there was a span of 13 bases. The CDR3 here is CASTLGHLNTGELFF. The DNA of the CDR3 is TGTGCCAGCACCCTGGGGCACCTGAACACCGGGGAGCTGTTTTTT.

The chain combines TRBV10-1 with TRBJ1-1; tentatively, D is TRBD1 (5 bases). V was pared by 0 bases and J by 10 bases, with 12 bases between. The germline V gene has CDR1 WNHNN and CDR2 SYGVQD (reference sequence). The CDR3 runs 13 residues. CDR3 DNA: TGCGCCAGCAGTGAGTCTGGATGGCAGGGAGCTTTCTTT. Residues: CASSESGWQGAFF.

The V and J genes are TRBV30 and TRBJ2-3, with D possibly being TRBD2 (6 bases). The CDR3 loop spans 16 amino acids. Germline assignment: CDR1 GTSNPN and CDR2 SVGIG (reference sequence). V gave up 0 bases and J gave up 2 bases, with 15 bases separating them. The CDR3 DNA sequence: TGTGCCTGGAGTGTAAAGGGACTTCATATCACAGATACGCAGTATTTT. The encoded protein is CAWSVKGLHITDTQYF.

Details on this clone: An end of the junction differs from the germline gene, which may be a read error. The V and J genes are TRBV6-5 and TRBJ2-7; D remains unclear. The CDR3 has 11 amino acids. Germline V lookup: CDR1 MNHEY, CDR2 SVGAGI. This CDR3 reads CASSYSNEQYF. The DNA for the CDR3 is TGTGCCAGCAGTTACTCCAACGAGCAGTACTTC.

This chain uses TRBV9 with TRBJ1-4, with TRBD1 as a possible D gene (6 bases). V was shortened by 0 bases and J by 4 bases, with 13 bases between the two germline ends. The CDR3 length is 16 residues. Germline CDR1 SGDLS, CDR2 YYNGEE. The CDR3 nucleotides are TGTGCCAGCAGCGTAGGTGACGGGGACATTAATGAAAAACTGTTTTTT. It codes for CASSVGDGDINEKLFF.

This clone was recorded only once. The DNA for the CDR3 is TGTGCCAGCAGTGACTTGACTAGCGGGTCTTACTACGAGCAGTACTTC. Residues: CASSDLTSGSYYEQYF. J is TRBJ2-7 and V is TRBV6-4; 10 bases fit TRBD2. V was pared by 1 base and J by 3 bases, with 6 bases of the junction left unmatched. The CDR3 extends over 16 amino acids. The V gene's germline CDR1 is MRHNA and CDR2 SNTAGT.

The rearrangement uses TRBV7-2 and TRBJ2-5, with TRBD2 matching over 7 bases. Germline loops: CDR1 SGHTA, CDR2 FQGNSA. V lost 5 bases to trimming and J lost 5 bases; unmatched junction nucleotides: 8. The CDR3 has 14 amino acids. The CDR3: CASSLTGRGETQYF. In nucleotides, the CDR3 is TGTGCCAGCAGCCTCACTGGGCGGGGGGAGACCCAGTACTTC.

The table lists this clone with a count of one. In DNA, the CDR3 is TGCGCCAGCAGCTGGTTAGGACAGGGATCTTACGAGCAGTACTTC. Its translation is CASSWLGQGSYEQYF. The V and J genes are TRBV5-1 and TRBJ2-7, with 8 bases aligning to TRBD1. The CDR3 extends over 15 amino acids. Germline CDR1 and CDR2: SGHRS and YFSETQ. The V and J ends lost 3 bases and 4 bases, in that order; junction bases with no gene match: 9.

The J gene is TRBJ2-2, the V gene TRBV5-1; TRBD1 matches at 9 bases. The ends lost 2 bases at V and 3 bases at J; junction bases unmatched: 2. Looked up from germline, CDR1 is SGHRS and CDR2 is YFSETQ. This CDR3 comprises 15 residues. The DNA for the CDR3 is TGCGCCAGCAGCTTCACAGGGGGCGACACCGGGGAGCTGTTTTTT. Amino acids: CASSFTGGDTGELFF.

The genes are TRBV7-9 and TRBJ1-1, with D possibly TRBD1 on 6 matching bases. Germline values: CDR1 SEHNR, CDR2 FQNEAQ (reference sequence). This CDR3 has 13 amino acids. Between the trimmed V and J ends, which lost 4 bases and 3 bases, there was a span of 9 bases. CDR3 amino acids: CASSSYRDTEAFF. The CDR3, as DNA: TGTGCCAGCAGCTCCTACAGGGACACTGAAGCTTTCTTT.

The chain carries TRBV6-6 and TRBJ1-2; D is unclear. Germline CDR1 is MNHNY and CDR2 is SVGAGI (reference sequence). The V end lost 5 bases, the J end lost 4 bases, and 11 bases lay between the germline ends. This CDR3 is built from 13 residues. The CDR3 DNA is TGTGCCAGCAGTGGCAGGATCGTCTATGGCTACACCTTC. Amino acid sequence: CASSGRIVYGYTF.

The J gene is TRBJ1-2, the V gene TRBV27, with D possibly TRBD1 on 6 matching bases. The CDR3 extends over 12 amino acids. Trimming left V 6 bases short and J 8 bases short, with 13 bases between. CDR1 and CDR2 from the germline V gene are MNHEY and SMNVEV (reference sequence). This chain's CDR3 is CASRTPGDGYTF. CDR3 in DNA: TGTGCCAGCAGGACACCAGGGGACGGCTACACCTTC.

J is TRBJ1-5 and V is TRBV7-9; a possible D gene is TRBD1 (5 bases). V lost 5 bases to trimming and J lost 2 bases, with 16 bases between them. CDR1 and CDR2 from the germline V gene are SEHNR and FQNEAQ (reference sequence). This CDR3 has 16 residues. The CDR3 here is CASSKGDATGNQPQHF. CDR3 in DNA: TGTGCCAGCAGCAAAGGGGATGCCACCGGCAATCAGCCCCAGCATTTT.

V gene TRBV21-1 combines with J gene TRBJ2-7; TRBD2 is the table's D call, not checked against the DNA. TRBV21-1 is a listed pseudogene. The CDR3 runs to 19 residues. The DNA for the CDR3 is TGTGCCAGCAGCAAATTCAGGCTAGCGGGAGGGCAATTTTCCTACGAGCAGTACTTC. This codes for CASSKFRLAGGQFSYEQYF.